These 2 T cell receptor beta chains originate from one sample sequenced in a study of blood T cell repertoires in COVID-19 (dated by TCRdb to 2018 to 2020). Library preparation used the immunoSEQ multiplex PCR assay. TCRdb provides this immuneACCESS table in a form limited to in-frame rearrangements. Some clones are lacking; in checked studies, under half of them reflect an unresolved V gene, and why the rest are absent is not known. Present in this sample are 300,000 or so clones, 70% to 90% of which were seen just once. Jointly, the top ten make up approximately 5% of the sample. The specimen was PBMCs or T cells enriched from blood (not recorded which). The receptors come from a woman in her twenties or thirties who had recovered from COVID-19.

The chain couples TRBV30 to TRBJ2-7; D is uncertain. CDR1 is GTSNPN, CDR2 SVGIG, per germline (reference sequence). The CDR3 totals 12 residues. Trimming removed 3 bases at V and 3 bases at J, with 9 bases between. Here the CDR3 reads CAWRVRGYEQYF. DNA of the CDR3: TGTGCCTGGAGAGTCCGAGGCTACGAGCAGTACTTC.

The chain carries TRBV2 and TRBJ1-2; tentatively, D is TRBD1 (6 bases). The CDR3 extends over 16 amino acids. V was cut by 6 bases and J by 4 bases, with 21 bases left in between. From germline, CDR1 is SNHLY and CDR2 FYNNEI. The CDR3 region is CASSPVMLGAGYGYTF. The DNA of the CDR3 is TGTGCCAGCAGCCCCGTTATGTTGGGGGCGGGCTATGGCTACACCTTC.